The sequence of this T cell receptor (beta chain) was determined in a study of beta chain features in type 1 diabetes. The wider study: In age, gender and cell yields, patients were similar to healthy donors. Study-level points and caveats: The study found moderately but significantly shorter TCRB CDR3s in all four CD4+ subsets of Type 1 diabetes patients. It was among patients, rather than healthy donors, that naive, central memory and Treg TCRB repertoires appeared more similar.

Reverse transcribing all isolated RNA meant expressed TCRB transcripts were sequenced. Measured with immunoSEQ multiplex PCR; TCRdb has only the in-frame clones, and not every one. The top ten clones hold less than 0.025% of a sample with 550,000 to 850,000 clones, around an eighth of them seen once. Cell sorting via CD45RO/CCR7/CD25/CD127/CD95/CD27 was performed to obtain CD4+ naive, central memory, regulatory and stem cell-like memory cells. This clone was observed a few times. The antigen remains undetermined. The CDR3 is 15 amino acids. Between the trimmed V and J ends, which lost 6 bases and 1 base, there was a span of 15 bases. Looked up from germline, CDR1 is SGHDT and CDR2 is YYEEEE.

Input material: naive CD4+ T cells from blood. The chain employs TRBV5-6 and TRBJ2-3; D unresolved. The source of this sequence is a young man with type 1 diabetes. CDR3 in amino acids: CASTLGLFGTDTQYF. The CDR3 DNA is TGTGCCAGCACTCTCGGGCTCTTCGGCACAGATACGCAGTATTTT.